Each of the 28 T cell receptor beta chains below was sequenced from the same sample in a study of blood T cell repertoires in COVID-19. The protocol was immunoSEQ multiplex PCR, while the TCRdb copy is restricted to in-frame clones and leaves out a portion. The sample holds 250,000 to 350,000 clones, around 90% seen once. Source material: PBMCs or T cells enriched from blood (not recorded which). The receptors originated from a woman aged 55-75 years in a cohort exposed to, infected with or recovered from COVID-19 (not recorded which).

The J gene is TRBJ2-7, the V gene TRBV7-2; 10 nucleotides match TRBD1. With 0 bases clipped from V and 5 bases from J, the junction kept 7 bases outside the gene matches. Germline V gives CDR1 SGHTA, CDR2 FQGNSA. This CDR3 has 16 residues. CDR3 residues: CASSLAMTGGKNEQYF. CDR3 DNA: TGTGCCAGCAGCTTAGCGATGACAGGGGGCAAGAACGAGCAGTACTTC.

The rearrangement joins TRBV23-1 to TRBJ2-3, with D perhaps TRBD1 (6 bases). TRBV23-1 is an ORF, with its function uncertain. The CDR3 sequence is 16 residues long. V was trimmed by 4 bases and J by 0 bases, leaving 14 bases between them. The CDR3 DNA is TGCGCCAGCAGTCTACGACAGGCTATTAGCACAGATACGCAGTATTTT. This gives the protein CASSLRQAISTDTQYF.

V usage is TRBV7-3 and J usage is TRBJ2-3, with D perhaps TRBD1 (5 bases). The CDR3 runs to 13 residues. Deletions cut 2 bases from V and 6 bases from J, with 9 bases between. Germline V gene data show CDR1 as SGHTA and CDR2 as FQGTGA. The CDR3 DNA sequence: TGTGCCAGCAGCTTACAGGGTATGGATACGCAGTATTTT. Encoded protein: CASSLQGMDTQYF.

The chain has TRBV29-1 and TRBJ1-2; no firm D call. Deletions cut 3 bases from V and 8 bases from J, with 13 bases between. CDR1 and CDR2 from the germline V gene are SQVTM and ANQGSEA. This CDR3 region has 12 residues. Here the CDR3 reads CSVDMSNEGYTF. In DNA form, the CDR3 reads TGCAGCGTTGATATGAGTAACGAGGGCTACACCTTC.

The genes are TRBV5-1 and TRBJ1-1, with D perhaps matching TRBD1 (5 bases). The CDR3 length is 14 residues. Germline values: CDR1 SGHRS, CDR2 YFSETQ. The ends were cut back, 2 bases at V and 5 bases at J, with 13 bases in the middle. The CDR3 DNA reads as TGCGCCAGCAGCTTATTACAGGTGGGGACTGAAGCTTTCTTT. Translating it yields CASSLLQVGTEAFF.

J is TRBJ2-7 and V is TRBV28; tentatively, D is TRBD2 (5 bases). The ends were cut back, 6 bases at V and 3 bases at J, with 9 bases in the middle. The CDR3 sequence is 12 residues long. Germline-derived CDR1 and CDR2 are MDHEN and SYDVKM. The CDR3 is CASSGELYEQYF. CDR3 in DNA: TGTGCCAGCAGCGGGGAACTCTACGAGCAGTACTTC.

The rearrangement links TRBV5-1 to TRBJ1-5, with 9 bases that match TRBD1. The CDR3 runs 14 residues. The germline CDR1 and CDR2 sequences are SGHRS and YFSETQ. V trimming: 4 bases; J trimming: 4 bases; junction bases outside the gene matches: 3. In DNA, the CDR3 is TGCGCCAGCAGCCCGGACAGGGGTAATCAGCCCCAGCATTTT. Its protein is CASSPDRGNQPQHF.

This chain joins TRBV2 and TRBJ2-1, with 10 bases identical to TRBD1. Germline CDR1 and CDR2: SNHLY and FYNNEI. The CDR3 runs 15 residues. Unmatched junction bases numbered 7, after V lost 5 bases and J lost 6 bases. The CDR3 nucleotides are TGTGCCAGCAGTTTCCCCGGGACAGGGGCCAATGAGCAGTTCTTC. Protein product: CASSFPGTGANEQFF.

The gene calls are TRBV3-1 (or the pseudogene TRBV3-2) and TRBJ2-1; weak D call: TRBD2 (6 bases). This CDR3 spans 16 amino acids. Germline assignment: CDR1 LGHDT and CDR2 YNNKEL (reference sequence). The V and J ends lost 0 bases and 2 bases respectively, with 11 bases between them. For the CDR3, the DNA is TGTGCCAGCAGCCAAGATAGTGCGGGAACCTACAATGAGCAGTTCTTC. Its protein product is CASSQDSAGTYNEQFF.

The chain links TRBV6-4 to TRBJ1-4; 11 bases align to TRBD1. After removal of 6 bases from V and 5 bases from J, the junction contained 5 bases not matched to a gene. The CDR3 extends over 15 amino acids. The germline CDR1 and CDR2 sequences are MRHNA and SNTAGT. CDR3 bases: TGTGCCAGCAGCGCGGGGACAGGGGGAAATGAAAAACTGTTTTTT. It is translated as CASSAGTGGNEKLFF.

This CDR3 is CASHRGYNEQFF. The DNA of the CDR3 is TGTGCCAGCCACCGGGGCTACAATGAGCAGTTCTTC. The V and J genes are TRBV12-3 or TRBV12-4 and TRBJ2-1; D perhaps matches TRBD2 (5 bases). This CDR3 comprises 12 residues. The V end lost 8 bases, the J end lost 3 bases, and 8 bases lay between the germline ends.

This clone was picked up a small number of times. V gene TRBV19 combines with J gene TRBJ2-1; 12 nucleotides match TRBD2. Germline-derived CDR1 and CDR2 are LNHDA and SQIVND (reference sequence). V shed 5 bases, J shed 7 bases, and the junction held 21 bases outside the gene matches. This CDR3 spans 20 amino acids. The CDR3 protein is CASSLTGTSSGRAVGNEQFF. CDR3 nucleotide sequence: TGTGCCAGTAGTCTCACCGGGACATCTAGCGGGAGGGCCGTAGGTAATGAGCAGTTCTTC.

This chain connects TRBV28 to TRBJ2-2, with D possibly matching TRBD1 (6 bases). Germline V gene sequence: CDR1 MDHEN, CDR2 SYDVKM. V was pared by 2 bases and J by 5 bases, with 15 bases between. The CDR3 covers 16 residues. Here the CDR3 reads CASSLVGGIGTGELFF. The CDR3 coding sequence is TGTGCCAGCAGTTTAGTTGGGGGCATAGGGACCGGGGAGCTGTTTTTT.

In its sample, this clone was seen a few times. V gene TRBV7-9 combines with J gene TRBJ2-7; 8 bases are a match to TRBD1. This CDR3 region has 17 residues. The V segment lost 4 bases and the J segment 2 bases; nucleotides outside the gene matches: 13. Germline CDR1 SEHNR, CDR2 FQNEAQ (reference sequence). Here the CDR3 reads CASSSYGGQGDPYEQYF. For the CDR3, the DNA is TGTGCCAGCAGCTCGTACGGCGGACAGGGCGACCCCTACGAGCAGTACTTC.

This clone was observed a few times. The chain joins TRBV7-9 to TRBJ2-1, with 8 positions matching TRBD1. Trimming took 8 bases from V and 7 from J; bases not matched to a gene: 10. The CDR3 extends over 14 amino acids. Looked up from germline, CDR1 is SEHNR and CDR2 is FQNEAQ (reference sequence). CDR3 in DNA: TGTGCCAGCGAGGGACAGGAGGTATGGAATGAGCAGTTCTTC. Its translation is CASEGQEVWNEQFF.

The V and J genes are TRBV5-1 and TRBJ1-1, with TRBD1 matching 7 bases. The CDR3 contains 13 residues. In germline, CDR1 is SGHRS, CDR2 YFSETQ. The V gene end was trimmed by 1 base and the J gene end by 5 bases; junction bases not matched to a gene: 2. CDR3 nucleotide sequence: TGCGCCAGCAGCTTGCAGGGGGGTACTGAAGCTTTCTTT. Its protein product is CASSLQGGTEAFF.

This clone was picked up a small number of times. This chain uses TRBV7-9 with TRBJ1-4; D call uncertain. Trimming stripped 6 bases from V and 4 bases from J, with 15 bases between. The CDR3 runs to 15 residues. The germline gives CDR1 SEHNR, CDR2 FQNEAQ (reference sequence). The DNA of the CDR3 is TGTGCCAGCAGAGGCGGACCCAGCGGTAATGAAAAACTGTTTTTT. Translation: CASRGGPSGNEKLFF.

The chain recombines TRBV29-1 with TRBJ1-2; TRBD1 might be the D (6 bases). The germline V gene encodes CDR1 SQVTM and CDR2 ANQGSEA. The germline V and J ends were trimmed by 8 bases and 8 bases, with 15 bases remaining between them. This CDR3 has 11 residues. This CDR3 reads CSFEGGRGYTF. The CDR3 DNA sequence: TGCAGCTTCGAGGGGGGGAGAGGCTACACCTTC. The full variable domain, its missing parts supplied by reference TRBV29-1 and TRBJ1-2, is SAVISQKPSRDICQRGTSLTIQCQVDSQVTMMFWYRQQPGQSLTLIATANQGSEATYESGFVIDKFPISRPNLTFSTLTVSNMSPEDSSIYLCSFEGGRGYTFGSGTRLTVV.

This chain connects TRBV9 to TRBJ1-4; D unclear. V gave up 4 bases and J gave up 3 bases, with 22 bases separating them. Per germline, CDR1 SGDLS and CDR2 YYNGEE. CDR3 size: 18 residues. CDR3 sequence (DNA): TGTGCCAGCAGCACAACGTCGGGGTCGGGTGGGGCTAATGAAAAACTGTTTTTT. Amino acid sequence: CASSTTSGSGGANEKLFF.

The chain joins TRBV14 to TRBJ2-2; the D gene is possibly TRBD1 (5 bases). CDR3 length equals 15 residues. V lost 2 bases, J lost 5 bases, and 12 bases lay in between. From germline, CDR1 is SGHDN and CDR2 FVKESK. CDR3 in DNA: TGTGCCAGCAGCCAACAAGGGGCCCCTACCGGGGAGCTGTTTTTT. Protein product: CASSQQGAPTGELFF.

This chain connects TRBV5-1 to TRBJ1-6, with D possibly being TRBD1 (6 bases). The V gene's germline CDR1 is SGHRS and CDR2 YFSETQ. The CDR3 is 15 amino acids. V shed 3 bases and J shed 8 bases, with 15 bases lying between them. Written as DNA, the CDR3 is TGCGCCAGCAGCTCCGGGGACAATGGGGATTCACCCCTCCACTTT. Its translation: CASSSGDNGDSPLHF. Complete variable domain (other parts from reference TRBV5-1 and TRBJ1-6): KAGVTQTPRYLIKTRGQQVTLSCSPISGHRSVSWYQQTPGQGLQFLFEYFSETQRNKGNFPGRFSGRQFSNSRSEMNVSTLELGDSALYLCASSSGDNGDSPLHFGNGTRLTVT.

The CDR3 nucleotides are TGTGCCAGCAGCACGGACAGGGGAACACCTGCGCTGTTTTTT. Its translation: CASSTDRGTPALFF. The chain employs TRBV5-4 and TRBJ2-2; 9 bases line up with TRBD1. CDR3 size: 14 residues. The V gene's germline CDR1 is SGHNT and CDR2 YYREEE (reference sequence). V lost 4 bases to trimming and J lost 13 bases; unmatched junction nucleotides: 11.

The sample holds a few counts of this clone. The chain recombines TRBV9 with TRBJ1-3, with TRBD1 identical over 10 bases. The length of the CDR3 is 17 residues. From germline, CDR1 is SGDLS and CDR2 YYNGEE. Germline trimming cut 0 bases from V and 3 bases from J; bases unmatched to any gene: 6. Here the CDR3 DNA reads TGTGCCAGCAGCGTAGGAGACAGGGGGCTATATGGAAACACCATATATTTT. As protein: CASSVGDRGLYGNTIYF.

V gene TRBV6-2 or TRBV6-3 combines with J gene TRBJ2-7, with 7 bases matching TRBD2. V shed 6 bases and J 4 bases; nucleotides not matched to a gene: 6. Germline V gene sequence: CDR1 MNHEY, CDR2 SVGEGT. The length of the CDR3 is 13 residues. The CDR3 nucleotides are TGTGCCAGCAGCTATGGGGAGGGGTACGAGCAGTACTTC. Translation: CASSYGEGYEQYF.

V is TRBV6-2 or TRBV6-3 and J is TRBJ1-5; 10 nucleotides agree with TRBD1. V gave up 3 bases and J gave up 1 base; unmatched junction bases: 12. The CDR3 is 19 amino acids. CDR1 is MNHEY, CDR2 SVGEGT, per germline. The DNA for the CDR3 is TGTGCCAGCAGTTATCCCCCGGGACAGGGGCGTTGGAGCAATCAGCCCCAGCATTTT. Translation gives CASSYPPGQGRWSNQPQHF.

The V and J genes are TRBV9 and TRBJ1-3; TRBD1 is a possible D gene (5 bases). The CDR3 is 13 residues long. Trimming pared 3 bases from V and 4 bases from J, leaving 8 bases between. Germline V gives CDR1 SGDLS, CDR2 YYNGEE. CDR3 region: CASSARTGNTIYF. CDR3 DNA sequence: TGTGCCAGCAGCGCCAGGACAGGAAACACCATATATTTT.

The V and J genes are TRBV28 and TRBJ1-3; 11 nucleotides match TRBD1. CDR1 is MDHEN and CDR2 is SYDVKM in the germline V gene. This CDR3 is 17 amino acids long. The junction had 6 bases not matched to a gene; V was cut back by 5 bases and J by 0 bases. CDR3 nucleotide sequence: TGTGCCAGCAGTATAACCGGGACAGGGGGCTCTGGAAACACCATATATTTT. Residues: CASSITGTGGSGNTIYF.

The V and J genes are TRBV6-5 and TRBJ2-3, with TRBD2 matching over 11 bases. The ends lost 0 bases at V and 10 bases at J; junction bases unmatched: 9. This CDR3 is 16 amino acids long. CDR1 is MNHEY and CDR2 is SVGAGI in the germline V gene. The CDR3 region is CASSYSIAGGVSAQYF. In nucleotides, the CDR3 is TGTGCCAGCAGTTACTCGATAGCGGGAGGGGTGTCGGCGCAGTATTTT.